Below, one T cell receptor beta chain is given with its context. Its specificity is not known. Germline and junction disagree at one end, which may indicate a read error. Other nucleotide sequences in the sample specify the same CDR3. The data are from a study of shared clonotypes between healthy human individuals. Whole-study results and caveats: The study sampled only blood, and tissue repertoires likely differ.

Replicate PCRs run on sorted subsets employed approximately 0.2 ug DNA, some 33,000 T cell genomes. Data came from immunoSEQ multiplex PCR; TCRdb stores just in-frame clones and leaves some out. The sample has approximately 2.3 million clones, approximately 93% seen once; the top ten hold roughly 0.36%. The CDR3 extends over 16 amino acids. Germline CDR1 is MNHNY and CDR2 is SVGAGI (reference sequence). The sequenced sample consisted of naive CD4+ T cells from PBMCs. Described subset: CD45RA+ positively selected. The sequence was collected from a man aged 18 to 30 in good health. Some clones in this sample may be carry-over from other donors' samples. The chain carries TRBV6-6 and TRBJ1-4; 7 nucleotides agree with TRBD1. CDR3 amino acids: CASSTSQTGTNEKLFF. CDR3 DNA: TGCGCCAGCAGTACGTCACAGACAGGGACTAATGAAAAACTGTTTTTT.